This T cell receptor beta chain was documented in a study of blood T cell repertoires in COVID-19. Study summary: Samples taken during acute and convalescent COVID-19 were collected in the United States, Italy and Spain. T cells, B-cell-depleted T cells, or PBMCs supplied cDNA or gDNA.

Original data processing: Counts of nucleated cells, estimated from reference gene primer amplification, were obtained. This table comes from immunoSEQ multiplex PCR, and its TCRdb copy is limited to in-frame clones, with some not included. For V, J and clone size, that table is used; D and trimming come from the DNA. The data hold around 140,000 clones, with roughly 86% observed a single time. CDR1 is LGHDT and CDR2 is YNNKEL in the germline V gene (reference sequence). The CDR3 length is 17 residues. V shed 4 bases and J 0 bases; nucleotides not matched to a gene: 8. The material sequenced was peripheral blood. This TCR derives from a woman aged 55-69 years with acute or convalescent COVID-19. The chain uses TRBV3-1 (or the pseudogene TRBV3-2) and TRBJ2-7, with 11 bases that match TRBD2. In DNA, the CDR3 is TGTGCCAGCAGCCGAGGGACTAGCGGTTTTAGCTCCTACGAGCAGTACTTC. It specifies CASSRGTSGFSSYEQYF.